This T cell receptor beta chain was sequenced during a study of T cells in Graves' hyperthyroidism and ophthalmopathy. Turning to the study itself: It was at initial diagnosis, before any treatment, that peripheral blood was collected.

V was clipped by 1 base and J by 6 bases, with 10 bases between them. This CDR3 has 14 amino acids. The germline CDR1 and CDR2 sequences are SGHTA and FQGNSA. Notes on the study in general: Most thyroid clonotypes expanded above 0.001 appeared in blood too. Ophthalmopathy and stable hyperthyroidism were separated by a 13 V-J model.

RNA transcripts provided the source from which TCR beta CDR3 regions were amplified. The study used the HTBI primer set for a first-round RT-PCR of the TCR CDR3. TCRdb independently ran MiXCR on the multiplex PCR reads; one entry per CDR3 protein. The table includes some 570,000 distinct CDR3 sequences, 12% to 15% detected once. This clonotype was picked up many times. The antigen is undetermined. This TCR was sampled from a woman aged 18-29 years with Graves' ophthalmopathy. The sequencing sample was made of blood. The V gene is TRBV7-2, the J gene TRBJ2-1; no definite D call. CDR3 bases: TGTGCCAGCAGCTTAGGGTACAGTACCAATGAGCAGTTCTTC. The encoded protein is CASSLGYSTNEQFF.